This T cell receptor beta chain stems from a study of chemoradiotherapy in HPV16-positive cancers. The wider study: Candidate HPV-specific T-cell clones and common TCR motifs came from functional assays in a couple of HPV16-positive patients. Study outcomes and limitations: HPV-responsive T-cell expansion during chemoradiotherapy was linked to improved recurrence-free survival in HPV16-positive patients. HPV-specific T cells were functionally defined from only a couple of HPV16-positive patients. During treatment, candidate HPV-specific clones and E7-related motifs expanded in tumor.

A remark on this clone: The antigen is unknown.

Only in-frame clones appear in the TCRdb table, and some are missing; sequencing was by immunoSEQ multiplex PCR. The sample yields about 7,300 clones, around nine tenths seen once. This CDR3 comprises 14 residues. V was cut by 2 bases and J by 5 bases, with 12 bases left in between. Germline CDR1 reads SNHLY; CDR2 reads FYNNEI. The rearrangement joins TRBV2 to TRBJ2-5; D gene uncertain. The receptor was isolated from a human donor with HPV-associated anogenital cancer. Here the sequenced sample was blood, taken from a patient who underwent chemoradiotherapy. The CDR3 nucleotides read TGTGCCAGCAGTGAACGGTTAGTCGGCGAGACCCAGTACTTC. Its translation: CASSERLVGETQYF. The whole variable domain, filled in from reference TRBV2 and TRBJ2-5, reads EPEVTQTPSHQVTQMGQEVILRCVPISNHLYFYWYRQILGQKVEFLVSFYNNEISEKSEIFDDQFSVERPDGSNFTLKIRSTKLEDSAMYFCASSERLVGETQYFGPGTRLLVL.